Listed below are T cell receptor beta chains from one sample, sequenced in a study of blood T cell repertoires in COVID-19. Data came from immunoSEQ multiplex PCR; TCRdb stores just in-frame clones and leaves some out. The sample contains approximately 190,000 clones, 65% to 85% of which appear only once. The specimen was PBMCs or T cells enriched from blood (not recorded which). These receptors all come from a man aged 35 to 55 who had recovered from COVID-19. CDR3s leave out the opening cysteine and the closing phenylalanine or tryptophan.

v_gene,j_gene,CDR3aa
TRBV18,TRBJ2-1,ASSPQPRGYNEQF
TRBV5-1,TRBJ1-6,ASSLAALQGNSPLH
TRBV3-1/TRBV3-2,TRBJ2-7,ASSRFQGGEQY
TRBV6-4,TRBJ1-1,ASSPGGVNTEAF
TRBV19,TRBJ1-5,ASGGQGSQPQH
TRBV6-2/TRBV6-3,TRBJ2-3,ASSRAGGATDTQY
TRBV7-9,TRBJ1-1,ASSRDRAGTEAF
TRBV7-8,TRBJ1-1,ASTAGHQNTEAF
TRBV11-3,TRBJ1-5,ASSLDTRGEGQPQH
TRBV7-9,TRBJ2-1,ASSLIGGEQF
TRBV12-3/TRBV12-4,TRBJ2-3,ASSLGEPPRY
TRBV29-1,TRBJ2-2,SVLSGGGFGTGELF
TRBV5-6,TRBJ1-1,ASSLTTGVGTEAF
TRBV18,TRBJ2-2,ASSPWTEGGELF
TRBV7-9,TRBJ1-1,ASSLGGQGEAF
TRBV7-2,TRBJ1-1,ASSPRGYVNTEAF
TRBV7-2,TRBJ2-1,ASSLAGTGTAYNEQF
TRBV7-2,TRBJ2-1,ASSSYDRNNEQF
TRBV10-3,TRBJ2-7,AISDKGSGGSYEQY
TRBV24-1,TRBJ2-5,ATGSGLASAQY
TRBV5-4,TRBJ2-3,ASSPGPGQGSDTQY
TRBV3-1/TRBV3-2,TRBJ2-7,ASSRLGQGAYEQY
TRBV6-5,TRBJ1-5,ASATGQTINQPQH
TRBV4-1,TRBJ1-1,ASSLSEGNTEAF
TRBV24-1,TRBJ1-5,ATSQNSYGNQPQH
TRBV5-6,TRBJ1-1,ASSLWAGEAF
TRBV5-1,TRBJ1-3,ASSLEGTGTSGNTIY
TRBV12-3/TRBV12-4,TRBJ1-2,ASSFDSNYGYT
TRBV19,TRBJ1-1,ASSPPGSARNTEAF